Below are 5 T cell receptor beta chains sequenced from a single sample in a study of long-term antiretroviral therapy in people with HIV. Version v3.0 of the immunoSEQ assay was performed at survey level. The repertoire was sequenced with immunoSEQ multiplex PCR; TCRdb's copy has only in-frame clones and lacks some. The table has about 27,000 clones, 70% to 85% seen once; the top ten hold roughly 10%. Here the sequenced sample was unsorted PBMCs, taken 0.8 years before starting antiretroviral therapy. The receptor set was obtained from a man aged 18 to 30 with HIV.

This clone was counted only a few times. This specimen includes other DNA sequences encoding the same CDR3. In DNA form, the CDR3 reads TGTGCCAGCAGCGTAGGGGGCCCCTACGAGCAGTACTTC. Protein: CASSVGGPYEQYF. The gene calls are TRBV2 and TRBJ2-7, with TRBD1 matching 7 bases. Trimming removed 6 bases from V and 2 bases from J; junction bases left unmatched: 4. The CDR3 consists of 13 residues. Germline V gene lookup returns CDR1 SNHLY and CDR2 FYNNEI.

V is TRBV30 and J is TRBJ2-6; 7 bases fit TRBD1. The CDR3 extends over 16 amino acids. Per the germline V gene, CDR1 is GTSNPN and CDR2 is SVGIG (reference sequence). Trimming removed 2 bases from V and 7 bases from J; junction bases left unmatched: 11. The chain's CDR3 is CAWSTPQGNGANVLTF. CDR3 coding DNA: TGTGCCTGGAGTACTCCACAGGGGAATGGTGCCAACGTCCTGACTTTC.

This clone was observed a handful of times. V gene TRBV6-6 combines with J gene TRBJ2-7; TRBD1 matches 10 bases. Per the germline V gene, CDR1 is MNHNY and CDR2 is SVGAGI (reference sequence). J was trimmed by 5 bases and V by 7 bases; bases with no gene match: 8. This CDR3 comprises 14 residues. CDR3 sequence: CASIPTGTGDEQYF. CDR3 bases: TGTGCCAGCATCCCTACCGGGACAGGGGACGAGCAGTACTTC.

The chain employs TRBV25-1 and TRBJ2-6, with D hard to call. The germline CDR1 and CDR2 sequences are MGHDK and SYGVNS. V gave up 8 bases and J gave up 0 bases, with 14 bases separating them. This CDR3 is 16 amino acids long. The CDR3 is CASGEVGSSGANVLTF. CDR3 nucleotide sequence: TGTGCCAGCGGAGAGGTCGGGTCCTCTGGGGCCAACGTCCTGACTTTC. The whole variable domain, remainder taken from reference TRBV25-1 and TRBJ2-6, is EADIYQTPRYLVIGTGKKITLECSQTMGHDKMYWYQQDPGMELHLIHYSYGVNSTEKGDLSSESTVSRIRTEHFPLTLESARPSHTSQYLCASGEVGSSGANVLTFGAGSRLTVL.

This clone was picked up a small number of times. The V and J genes are TRBV7-9 and TRBJ1-6; D ambiguous. Trimming removed 2 bases from V and 7 bases from J, with 9 bases in between. The germline CDR1 and CDR2 sequences are SEHNR and FQNEAQ (reference sequence). This CDR3 is 14 amino acids long. CDR3 nucleotides: TGTGCCAGCAGCTTATCTCCGAGAAATTCACCCCTCCACTTT. As protein: CASSLSPRNSPLHF.